This T cell receptor (beta chain) came from a study of shared clonotypes between healthy human individuals. Study findings and constraints: Memory subsets had estimated richness that was generally smaller than that of naive subsets. The study found lower generation probabilities in non-shared clonotypes than in those shared by all four donors.

The CDR3 runs 13 residues. CDR1 and CDR2 from the germline V gene are MDHEN and SYDVKM. V lost 7 bases, J lost 4 bases, and 14 bases lay in between. Only in-frame clones appear in the TCRdb table, and some are missing; sequencing was by immunoSEQ multiplex PCR. The sample lists some 1,400,000 clones, roughly 96% seen once, with 0.95% to 1.5% in the top ten. In this sample, this clone turned up many times. Antigen unknown. The chain is built from TRBV28 and TRBJ2-7; D is possibly TRBD1 or TRBD2 (5 bases each). The sequenced sample consisted of naive CD4+ T cells sorted from blood. Subset reported: CD45RA+ positively selected. The clonotype comes from a man aged 30 to 45 in good health. The CDR3 region is CASTQPGLYEQYF. In nucleotides, the CDR3 is TGTGCCAGCACACAGCCGGGGCTATACGAGCAGTACTTC.